These 14 T cell receptor beta chains were sequenced from one sample in a study of neurological immune-mediated disorders. Time point in this sample: longitudinal time-point 2. Each CDR3 protein is one row after TCRdb ran MiXCR on the 5' RACE reads. The profile shows about 80,000 distinct CDR3 sequences, nearly 6% of them singletons. The source material was PBMCs. These receptors were obtained from a woman aged 55-75 years with multiple sclerosis.

This clonotype was observed many times. J is TRBJ1-5 and V is TRBV5-1; 8 bases match TRBD1. CDR3 length equals 14 residues. Germline CDR1 SGHRS, CDR2 YFSETQ. J was trimmed by 2 bases and V by 5 bases; bases with no gene match: 3. In nucleotides, the CDR3 is TGCGCCAGCAGAGAGGGACAGGGCAATCAGCCCCAGCATTTT. Translation: CASREGQGNQPQHF.

This clonotype was recorded at least ten times. This chain links TRBV20-1 with TRBJ2-5; perhaps TRBD1 as D (6 bases). This CDR3 has 12 amino acids. V shed 3 bases and J shed 4 bases, with 9 bases lying between them. Germline values: CDR1 DFQATT, CDR2 SNEGSKA (reference sequence). The CDR3 coding sequence is TGCAGTGCTAGTGTAGGGGGAGAGACCCAGTACTTC. This encodes CSASVGGETQYF.

This clonotype showed up many times. The chain combines TRBV5-5 with TRBJ2-6; 10 nucleotides agree with TRBD2. The CDR3 runs to 17 residues. Trimming took 2 bases from V and 5 from J; bases not matched to a gene: 7. The V gene's germline CDR1 is SGHKS and CDR2 YYEKEE (reference sequence). In DNA form, the CDR3 reads TGTGCCAGCAGCTTTCGCCTAGCGGGGGAAAGGGCCAACGTCCTGACTTTC. It translates to CASSFRLAGERANVLTF.

This clonotype has a count of ten or more. This chain links TRBV28 with TRBJ1-5; D is undetermined. V was trimmed by 3 bases and J by 7 bases, leaving 4 bases between them. Germline-derived CDR1 and CDR2 are MDHEN and SYDVKM. This CDR3 is 11 amino acids long. This chain's CDR3 is CASSFRQPQHF. CDR3 DNA sequence: TGTGCCAGCAGTTTTAGGCAGCCCCAGCATTTT.

This clonotype was picked up many times. The chain joins TRBV5-1 to TRBJ1-6; D call uncertain. V lost 0 bases and J lost 0, with 7 bases in between. The CDR3 contains 16 residues. Per the germline V gene, CDR1 is SGHRS and CDR2 is YFSETQ. The CDR3 region is CASSLVGSSYNSPLHF. The CDR3 DNA sequence: TGCGCCAGCAGCTTGGTCGGGAGCTCCTATAATTCACCCCTCCACTTT.

This clonotype was recorded at least ten times. This chain links TRBV5-1 with TRBJ2-1; D gene unclear. This CDR3 is built from 14 residues. Germline V gene sequence: CDR1 SGHRS, CDR2 YFSETQ. V was cut by 4 bases and J by 2 bases, with 10 bases left in between. The CDR3 sequence: CASSPSSTYNEQFF. CDR3 sequence (DNA): TGCGCCAGCAGCCCCTCTTCGACCTACAATGAGCAGTTCTTC.

In this sample, this clonotype turned up many times. V usage is TRBV5-1 and J usage is TRBJ1-1, with TRBD1 as a possible D gene (5 bases). With 3 bases removed from V and 0 bases from J, the gap between germline ends came to 12 bases. Germline V gives CDR1 SGHRS, CDR2 YFSETQ. The CDR3 runs 15 residues. The CDR3, as DNA: TGCGCCAGCAGCTCAAACAGGCTCTTGAACACTGAAGCTTTCTTT. Its translation is CASSSNRLLNTEAFF.

This clonotype has at least ten counts. V gene TRBV28 combines with J gene TRBJ2-7, with 8 bases lining up with TRBD2. CDR3 size: 14 residues. The trim removed 8 bases at V and 3 bases at J, leaving 9 bases unmatched. The germline CDR1 and CDR2 sequences are MDHEN and SYDVKM. CDR3 loop: CASGTGGANYEQYF. Written as DNA, the CDR3 is TGTGCCAGCGGGACGGGGGGGGCAAACTACGAGCAGTACTTC.

This clonotype was observed many times. The chain links TRBV7-6 to TRBJ1-2, with a weak D call TRBD1 (5 bases). With 5 bases removed from V and 8 bases from J, the gap between germline ends came to 15 bases. The CDR3 totals 13 residues. Germline V gives CDR1 SGHVS, CDR2 FNYEAQ. CDR3 DNA: TGTGCCAGCAGCCCCACTCCAGGGAAAGGCTACACCTTC. Translating gives CASSPTPGKGYTF.

At least ten counts were recorded for this clonotype. The chain links TRBV7-6 to TRBJ2-1; TRBD1 aligns across 8 bases. CDR1 and CDR2 from the germline V gene are SGHVS and FNYEAQ. The length of the CDR3 is 14 residues. J gave up 10 bases and V 7 bases, and 12 bases lay outside the gene matches. CDR3 sequence (DNA): TGTGCCAGCACCAAAGACCAGGGGGCCTGGGAGCAGTTCTTC. It codes for CASTKDQGAWEQFF.

This clonotype was seen many times. This chain joins TRBV4-1 and TRBJ1-1, with 7 bases fitting TRBD1. V shed 3 bases, J shed 0 bases, and the junction held 4 bases outside the gene matches. This CDR3 is 15 amino acids long. CDR1 is MGHRA and CDR2 is YSYEKL in the germline V gene. CDR3 nucleotide sequence: TGCGCCAGCAGCCAGGGGACAGACATGAACACTGAAGCTTTCTTT. Translating it yields CASSQGTDMNTEAFF.

This clonotype showed up many times. The chain is built from TRBV2 and TRBJ1-1; 9 nucleotides agree with TRBD1. CDR3 size: 14 residues. The J segment lost 0 bases and the V segment lost 7 bases, leaving 3 bases of the junction unmatched. Germline V CDR1 and CDR2: SNHLY, FYNNEI. CDR3: CASTRTGVNTEAFF. Written as DNA, the CDR3 is TGTGCCAGCACGAGGACAGGGGTGAACACTGAAGCTTTCTTT. Full variable domain (missing parts from reference TRBV2 and TRBJ1-1): EPEVTQTPSHQVTQMGQEVILRCVPISNHLYFYWYRQILGQKVEFLVSFYNNEISEKSEIFDDQFSVERPDGSNFTLKIRSTKLEDSAMYFCASTRTGVNTEAFFGQGTRLTVV.

The table lists this clonotype with many counts. This rearrangement joins TRBV3-1 to TRBJ2-1; 9 bases match TRBD2. J lost 6 bases, V lost 0 bases, and 3 bases had no gene match. The CDR3 runs to 15 residues. Germline V CDR1 and CDR2: LGHDT, YNNKEL (reference sequence). The CDR3 here is CASSQDQLAGNEQFF. The CDR3 coding sequence is TGTGCCAGCAGCCAAGATCAACTAGCGGGCAATGAGCAGTTCTTC.

This clonotype was seen many times. The V gene is TRBV29-1, the J gene TRBJ2-5, with D possibly TRBD2 on 7 matching bases. The CDR3 has 13 residues. The V gene lost 5 bases and the J gene lost 1 base, with 11 bases spanning the gap. CDR1 is SQVTM and CDR2 is ANQGSEA in the germline V gene. The CDR3 DNA is TGCAGCGTTCGGGGAGGGGGCCAAGAGACCCAGTACTTC. This encodes CSVRGGGQETQYF.